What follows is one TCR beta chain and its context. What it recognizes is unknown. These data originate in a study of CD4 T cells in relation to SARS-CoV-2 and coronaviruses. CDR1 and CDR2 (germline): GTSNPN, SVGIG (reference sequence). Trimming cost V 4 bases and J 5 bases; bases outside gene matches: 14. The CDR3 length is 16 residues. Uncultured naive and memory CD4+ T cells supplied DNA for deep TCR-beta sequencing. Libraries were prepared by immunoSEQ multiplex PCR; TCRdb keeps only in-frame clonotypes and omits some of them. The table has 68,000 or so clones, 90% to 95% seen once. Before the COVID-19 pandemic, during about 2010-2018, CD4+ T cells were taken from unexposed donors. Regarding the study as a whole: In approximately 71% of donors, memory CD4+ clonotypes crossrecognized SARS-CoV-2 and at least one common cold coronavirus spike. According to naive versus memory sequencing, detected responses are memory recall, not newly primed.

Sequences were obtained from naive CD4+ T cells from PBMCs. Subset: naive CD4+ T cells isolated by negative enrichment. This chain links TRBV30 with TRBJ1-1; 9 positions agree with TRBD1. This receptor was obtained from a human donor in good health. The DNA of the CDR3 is TGTGCCTGGATAGGTCCCAAGGGACAGGGTCGGACTGAAGCTTTCTTT. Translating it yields CAWIGPKGQGRTEAFF.